This T cell receptor beta chain was sequenced during a study of blood T cells in healthy people across ages. The authors extracted at least 6 micrograms of total RNA per sample. The CDR3 consists of 14 residues. V shed 3 bases and J shed 2 bases, with 9 bases lying between them. Germline V gene lookup returns CDR1 ENHRY and CDR2 SYGVKD. For the second PCR, which ran for about 6 to 11 cycles, a sample-barcoded 5' primer and a J-beta primer mix were used. TCRdb re-derived calls from the 5' RACE reads in MiXCR, one entry per CDR3 protein. This table has about 640,000 distinct CDR3 sequences, around 54% appearing once.

This receptor was identified in a man between 60 and 75 years old in good health. The rearrangement links TRBV10-3 to TRBJ2-3; D remains ambiguous. Sequencing was carried out using blood. CDR3 sequence reads: CAISEITATDTQYF. As DNA, the CDR3 is TGTGCCATCAGTGAAATAACAGCCACAGATACGCAGTATTTT.